This TCR beta chain was captured by sequencing in a study of cytomegalovirus exposure and HLA in healthy donors. The CDR3 length is 15 residues. Germline V gene sequence: CDR1 SGDLS, CDR2 YYNGEE. Unmatched junction bases numbered 5, after V lost 4 bases and J lost 0 bases. Concerning this clone itself: Its antigen is as yet unknown.

Study-level results: The investigators catalogued 150 to 200 TCR beta chains as cytomegalovirus-associated.

The PCR employed 60 Vbeta primers together with 13 Jbeta primers. Sequencing was performed with immunoSEQ multiplex PCR; in TCRdb, only in-frame clones are kept and a portion is missing. The sample holds about 120,000 clones; over 60% are singletons and the top ten take 4% to 5.5%. Sequences were obtained from PBMCs. The gene calls are TRBV9 and TRBJ2-3, with 7 positions matching TRBD2. The sequence came from a man aged 25-45 years in good health and CMV-seropositive. CDR3 region: CASSPWGGSTDTQYF. The DNA for the CDR3 is TGTGCCAGCAGCCCCTGGGGGGGGAGCACAGATACGCAGTATTTT.